This TCR beta chain was obtained from a study of blood T cell repertoires in COVID-19. Profiled with immunoSEQ multiplex PCR; TCRdb holds only in-frame clones, not every one. Here the sample spans about 480,000 clones, less than 90% being singletons. Trimming removed 4 bases from V and 2 bases from J, with 15 bases in between. CDR1 and CDR2 (germline): KGHSH, LQKENI. The CDR3 runs 16 residues. The chain couples TRBV18 to TRBJ2-4; D perhaps matches TRBD2 (5 bases). The sequence was collected from a woman between 45 and 65 years old with COVID-19, enrolled during active disease. Sequencing was performed on peripheral blood. The DNA of the CDR3 is TGTGCCAGCTCACTTCAAGGTCGAGGGCCCAAAAACATTCAGTACTTC. It codes for CASSLQGRGPKNIQYF.